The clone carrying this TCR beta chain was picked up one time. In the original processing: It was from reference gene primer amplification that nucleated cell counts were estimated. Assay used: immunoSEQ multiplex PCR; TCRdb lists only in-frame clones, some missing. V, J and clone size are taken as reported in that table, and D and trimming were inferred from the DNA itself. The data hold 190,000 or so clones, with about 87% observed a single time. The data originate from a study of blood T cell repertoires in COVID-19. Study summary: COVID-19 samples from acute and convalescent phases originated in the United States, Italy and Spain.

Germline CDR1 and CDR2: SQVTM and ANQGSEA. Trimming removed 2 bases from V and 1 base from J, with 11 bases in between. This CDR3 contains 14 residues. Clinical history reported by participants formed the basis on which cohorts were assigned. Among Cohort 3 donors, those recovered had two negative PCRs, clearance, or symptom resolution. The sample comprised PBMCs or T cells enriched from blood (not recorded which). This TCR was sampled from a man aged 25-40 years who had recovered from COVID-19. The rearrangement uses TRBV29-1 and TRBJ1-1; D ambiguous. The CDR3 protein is CSVEWRFRNTEAFF. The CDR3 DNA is TGCAGCGTTGAATGGAGGTTTCGGAACACTGAAGCTTTCTTT.